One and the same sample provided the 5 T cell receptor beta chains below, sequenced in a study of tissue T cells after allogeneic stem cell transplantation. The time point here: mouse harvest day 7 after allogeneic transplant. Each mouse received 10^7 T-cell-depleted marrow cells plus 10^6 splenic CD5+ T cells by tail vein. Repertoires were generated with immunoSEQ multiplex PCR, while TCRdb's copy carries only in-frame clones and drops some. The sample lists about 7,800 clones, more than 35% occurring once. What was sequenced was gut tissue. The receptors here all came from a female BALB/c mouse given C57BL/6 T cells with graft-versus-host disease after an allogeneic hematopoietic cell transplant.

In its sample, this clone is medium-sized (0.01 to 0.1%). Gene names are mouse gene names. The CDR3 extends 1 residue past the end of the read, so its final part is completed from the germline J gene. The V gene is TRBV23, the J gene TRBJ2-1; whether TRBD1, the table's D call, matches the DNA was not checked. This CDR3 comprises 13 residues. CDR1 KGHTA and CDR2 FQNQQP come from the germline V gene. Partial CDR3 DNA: TGCTCCAGCAGCCCACAGGGCTATGCTGAGCAGTTC. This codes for CSSSPQGYAEQF. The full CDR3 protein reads CSSSPQGYAEQFF.

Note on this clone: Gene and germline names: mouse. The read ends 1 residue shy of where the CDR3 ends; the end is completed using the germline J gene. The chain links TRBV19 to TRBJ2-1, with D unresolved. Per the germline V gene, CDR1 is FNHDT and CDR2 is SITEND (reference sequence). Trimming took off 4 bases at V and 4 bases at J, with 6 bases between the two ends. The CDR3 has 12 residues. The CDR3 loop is CASSPPYAEQFF. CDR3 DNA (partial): TGTGCCAGCAGTCCCCCTTATGCTGAGCAGTTC.

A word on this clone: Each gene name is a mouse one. The chain's CDR3 is CASSPGQGADTQYF. The covered CDR3 bases are TGTGCCAGCAGTCCCGGACAGGGGGCGGACACCCAGTAC. V and J are TRBV26 and TRBJ2-5; 11 bases agree with TRBD1. The CDR3 end falls 1 residue outside the read, so it is completed with the germline J gene. J lost 6 bases, V lost 4 bases, and 3 bases had no gene match. The CDR3 runs to 14 residues. Germline V CDR1 and CDR2: KGHPV, FQNQEV (reference sequence). The full variable domain, completed using reference TRBV26 and TRBJ2-5, is NSKVIQTPRYLVKGQGQKAKMRCIPEKGHPVVFWYQQNKNNEFKFLINFQNQEVLQQIDMTEKRFSAECPSNSPCSLEIQSSEAGDSALYLCASSPGQGADTQYFGPGTRLLVL.

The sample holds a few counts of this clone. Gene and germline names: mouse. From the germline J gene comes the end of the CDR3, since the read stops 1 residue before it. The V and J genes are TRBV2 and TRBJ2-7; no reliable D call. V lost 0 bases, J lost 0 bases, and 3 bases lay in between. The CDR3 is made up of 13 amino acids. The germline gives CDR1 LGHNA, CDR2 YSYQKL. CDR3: CASSQESSYEQYF. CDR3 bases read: TGTGCCAGCAGCCAAGAATCCTCCTATGAACAGTAC.

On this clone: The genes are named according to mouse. The sequenced part of the CDR3 DNA is TGTGCCAGCTCTCTCGAGGCAGGGCACACCGGGCAGCTCTAC. Its protein is CASSLEAGHTGQLY. The entire CDR3 protein reads CASSLEAGHTGQLYF. The rearrangement uses TRBV12-2 and TRBJ2-2, with D maybe TRBD1 (5 bases). The read is 1 residue too short to cover the CDR3 end, so that end is filled in from the germline J gene. Germline assignment: CDR1 SGHLS and CDR2 HYDKME. With 0 bases removed from V and 3 bases from J, the gap between germline ends came to 10 bases. The CDR3 loop spans 15 amino acids.